This is a list of T cell receptor beta chains from one sample in a study of response to subunit inactivated influenza vaccine. TCRdb reprocessed the RT-PCR reads with MiXCR, giving one entry per CDR3 protein. The sample records about 500,000 distinct CDR3 sequences, 16% being singletons. The source was CD4+ T cells sorted from PBMCs, collected roughly 24 months after vaccination. The receptors come from a man aged 45-69 years who received an inactivated influenza vaccine. Both conserved end residues are part of each CDR3. D genes are given only for firm matches. Rows give clone size only sometimes, using once, few, many, or a class for an expanded clone.

>TRBD2|TRBJ2-7|TRBV7-2|few
TGTGCCAGCAGTTCGGTAGCGGGGGCTACCTACGAGCAGTACTTC
CASSSVAGATYEQYF
>TRBD1|TRBJ1-3|TRBV6-1|many
TGTGCCAGCAGTGACCCGGGACAGGGCTCTGGAAACACCATATATTTT
CASSDPGQGSGNTIYF
>TRBD1|TRBJ1-6|TRBV20-1|many
TGCAGTGCTAGTTTGTTGGACAGGGGATCATCACCCCTCCACTTT
CSASLLDRGSSPLHF
>TRBD1|TRBJ1-2|TRBV4-3|.
TGCGCCAGCAGCCAAGATACAGGGGGTGCCTACTATGGCTACACCTTC
CASSQDTGGAYYGYTF
>.|TRBJ1-5|TRBV7-8|.
TGTGCCAGCGCCCGGCAGGGAACGGGTCAGCCCCAGCATTTT
CASARQGTGQPQHF
>TRBD2|TRBJ2-3|TRBV7-6|many
TGTGCCAGCAGCCCCCGACTAGCGGGGGGACTCACAGATACGCAGTATTTT
CASSPRLAGGLTDTQYF
>.|TRBJ2-4|TRBV2|few
TGTGCCAGCAGTGCGGGGGTAACCAAAAACATTCAGTACTTC
CASSAGVTKNIQYF
>.|TRBJ1-5|TRBV5-1|.
TGCGCCAGCAGCTTGGGAGGAATGGGTCAGCCCCAGCATTTT
CASSLGGMGQPQHF
>.|TRBJ1-1|TRBV29-1|.
TGCAGCGTTGATGGGGGGCGGCACACTGAAGCTTTCTTT
CSVDGGRHTEAFF
>.|TRBJ1-1|TRBV12-3/TRBV12-4|few
TGTGCCAGCAGGGGATTATCGACAGGAGTCACTGAAGCTTTCTTT
CASRGLSTGVTEAFF
>.|TRBJ2-2|TRBV12-3/TRBV12-4|many
TGTGCCAGCAGTCGGGACTCCGGGGAGCTGTTTTTT
CASSRDSGELFF
>TRBD1|TRBJ1-1|TRBV5-1|.
TGCGCCAGCAGCTCGACAGGGGACACTGAAGCTTTCTTT
CASSSTGDTEAFF
>TRBD2|TRBJ2-7|TRBV15|.
TGTGCCACCAGCAGAGCACTAGCGGGAGCCTACGAGCAGTACTTC
CATSRALAGAYEQYF
>.|TRBJ1-2|TRBV20-1|few
TGCAGTGTAAAAAGGCCAGGGAACTATGGCTACACCTTC
CSVKRPGNYGYTF
>.|TRBJ1-4|TRBV20-1|.
TGCAGTGCCCCGGATAGGGTGGGAGAAAAACTGTTTTTT
CSAPDRVGEKLFF
>.|TRBJ1-2|TRBV20-1|many
TGCAGTGCTAAGGGTTCTGGGCGGGGAAACTATGGCTACACCTTC
CSAKGSGRGNYGYTF
>TRBD2|TRBJ2-7|TRBV10-3|.
TGTGCCATCAGGGCTAGCGGGAGTTACGAGCAGTACTTC
CAIRASGSYEQYF
>.|TRBJ2-5|TRBV6-7|many
TGTGCCAGCAGTTACTCTTCGGGAGATGAGACCCAGTACTTC
CASSYSSGDETQYF
>.|TRBJ1-3|TRBV29-1|few
TGCAGCGGTACAGGTTGGGGAAACACCATATATTTT
CSGTGWGNTIYF
>.|TRBJ1-3|TRBV9|once
TGTGCCAGCAGCGAAGGACAGTTAAGGGTGAAGTTGGACACCATATATTTT
CASSEGQLRVKLDTIYF
>.|TRBJ1-2|TRBV6-2/TRBV6-3|many
TGTGCCAGCAGTCTGGGACTCTTAAACTATGGCTACACCTTC
CASSLGLLNYGYTF
>.|TRBJ1-1|TRBV4-3|many
TGCGCCAGCAGCCGAACGGGACAAACTGAAGCTTTCTTT
CASSRTGQTEAFF
>.|TRBJ1-2|TRBV6-1|.
TGTGCCAGCCAGGCGGTGACTAACTATGGCTACACCTTC
CASQAVTNYGYTF
>.|TRBJ2-2|TRBV3-1|.
TGTGCCAGCAGCCATGGCGCCGGGGAGCTGTTTTTT
CASSHGAGELFF
>.|TRBJ2-3|TRBV12-3/TRBV12-4|.
TGTGCCAGCAGTTTTGGGCAGACAAGCACAGATACGCAGTATTTT
CASSFGQTSTDTQYF
>.|TRBJ2-4|TRBV15|few
TGTGCCACCAGCGAGGCGGGACTAGCCAAAAACATTCAGTACTTC
CATSEAGLAKNIQYF
>.|TRBJ2-1|TRBV6-2/TRBV6-3|few
TGTGCCAGCAGTTATTGGGAGAGCTCCTACAATGAGCAGTTCTTC
CASSYWESSYNEQFF
>.|TRBJ2-2|TRBV24-1|few
TGTGCCACCAGTGCGGGAACCGGGGAGCTGTTTTTT
CATSAGTGELFF
>.|TRBJ2-1|TRBV7-8|.
TGTGCCAGCAGCCGTTCGGACGGGTACAATGAGCAGTTCTTC
CASSRSDGYNEQFF
>TRBD2|TRBJ2-3|TRBV10-1|.
TGCGCCAGCAGGGCCGGGACTAGCGGTGAGCAGTATTTT
CASRAGTSGEQYF
>TRBD2|TRBJ2-6|TRBV11-1|.
TGTGCCAGCAGCTTTGCAGCGGGGAGGATCTCTGGGGCCAACGTCCTGACTTTC
CASSFAAGRISGANVLTF
>.|TRBJ2-3|TRBV20-1|.
TGCAGTGCCAGTAGGACAGTCTTGGATACGCAGTATTTT
CSASRTVLDTQYF
>TRBD2|TRBJ2-5|TRBV19|.
TGTGCCACCCGCGGACTAGCGGGAAATCAAGAGACCCAGTACTTC
CATRGLAGNQETQYF
>TRBD2|TRBJ2-7|TRBV20-1|.
TGCAGTGCTAGGGGCAGCGGGACCGGGTCCTACGAGCAGTACTTC
CSARGSGTGSYEQYF
>.|TRBJ2-3|TRBV7-2|few
TGTGCCAGCAGCCGTACTACACAGGGAGCAGATACGCAGTATTTT
CASSRTTQGADTQYF
>TRBD2|TRBJ2-1|TRBV12-3/TRBV12-4|few
TGTGCCAGCATTGCACGGGGACTAGAGTACAATGAGCAGTTCTTC
CASIARGLEYNEQFF
>.|TRBJ2-7|TRBV18|many
TGTGCCAGCTCACCACCCAACAGGGCCTACGAGCAGTACTTC
CASSPPNRAYEQYF
>.|TRBJ1-4|TRBV2|few
TGTGCCAGCAGAGCGGGGGAAAGGGAGAATGAAAAACTGTTTTTT
CASRAGERENEKLFF
>TRBD1|TRBJ2-5|TRBV6-1|.
TGTGCCAGCAGGAAGACAGGGGGTGGGGAGACCCAGTACTTC
CASRKTGGGETQYF
>TRBD1|TRBJ1-1|TRBV3-1|few
TGTGCCAGCAGCAACAGGGGGATTGGCACTGAAGCTTTCTTT
CASSNRGIGTEAFF
>.|TRBJ1-6|TRBV30|few
TGTGCCTGGAGTGCCCTAAGGTCACCCCTCCACTTT
CAWSALRSPLHF
>TRBD2|TRBJ2-7|TRBV28|few
TGTGCCAGCAGTTTTGGGCCCCGAGCTAGCGGGCAATCCTACGAGCAGTACTTC
CASSFGPRASGQSYEQYF
>TRBD1|TRBJ1-2|TRBV5-1|few
TGCGCCAGTAGAATTTTGGGACAGGGCTTGGATGGCTACACCTTC
CASRILGQGLDGYTF